This T cell receptor (beta chain) was sequenced for a study of T-cell memory formation after mild COVID-19. The CDR3 length is 13 residues. V gave up 10 bases and J gave up 1 base, with 11 bases separating them. CDR1 KGHDR and CDR2 SFDVKD come from the germline V gene. A few counts support this clonotype. TCRdb reprocessed the 5' RACE reads via MiXCR and lists one record per CDR3 protein. This sample has around 200,000 distinct CDR3 sequences; just over 9.5% occur once, and the top ten carry roughly 3.5%. Material: PBMCs or a T cell subset sorted from them (not recorded which). The chain recombines TRBV24-1 with TRBJ2-3; D not resolved. The TCR comes from a young man who had mild COVID-19 (a few samples of this study predate the infection). Cell type and time point are not known. DNA for the CDR3: TGTGCCACGGCCCCAGGCGGCACAGATACGCAGTATTTT. Its translation: CATAPGGTDTQYF.